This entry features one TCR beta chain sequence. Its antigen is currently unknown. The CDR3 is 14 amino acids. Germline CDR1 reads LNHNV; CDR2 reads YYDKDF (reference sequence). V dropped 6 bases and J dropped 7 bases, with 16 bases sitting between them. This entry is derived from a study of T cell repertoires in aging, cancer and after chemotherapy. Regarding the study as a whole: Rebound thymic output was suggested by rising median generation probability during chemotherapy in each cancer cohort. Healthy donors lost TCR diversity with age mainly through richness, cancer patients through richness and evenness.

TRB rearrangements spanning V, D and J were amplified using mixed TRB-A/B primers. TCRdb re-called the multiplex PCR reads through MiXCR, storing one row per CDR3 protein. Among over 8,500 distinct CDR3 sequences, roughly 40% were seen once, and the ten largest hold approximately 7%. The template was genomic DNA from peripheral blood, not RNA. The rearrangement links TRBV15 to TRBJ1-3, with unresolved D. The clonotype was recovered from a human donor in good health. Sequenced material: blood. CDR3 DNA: TGTGCCACCAGTACAGCCCCAAACGTGAACACCATATATTTT. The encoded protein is CATSTAPNVNTIYF.